This T cell receptor beta chain originates from a study of T cell responses to AZD1222 COVID-19 vaccine. Findings and caveats of the study: The sample set comprised mostly white British donors with more females, and clonal diversity was possibly underestimated.

The germline gives CDR1 MNHEY, CDR2 SMNVEV (reference sequence). Germline trimming cut 7 bases from V and 7 bases from J; bases unmatched to any gene: 7. The CDR3 covers 14 residues. The method was immunoSEQ multiplex PCR; TCRdb's version includes in-frame clones alone and lacks a portion of them. The profile shows about 76,000 clones, more than 75% of them singletons. As for this clone: The antigen remains undetermined.

This receptor was obtained from an adult in good health. The chain carries TRBV27 and TRBJ1-6; 7 nucleotides agree with TRBD1. Sample: peripheral blood, taken on day 0 of AZD1222 vaccination. CDR3 sequence (DNA): TGTGCCAGCAAATACAGGGGCCCAAATTCACCCCTCCACTTT. Amino acids: CASKYRGPNSPLHF.